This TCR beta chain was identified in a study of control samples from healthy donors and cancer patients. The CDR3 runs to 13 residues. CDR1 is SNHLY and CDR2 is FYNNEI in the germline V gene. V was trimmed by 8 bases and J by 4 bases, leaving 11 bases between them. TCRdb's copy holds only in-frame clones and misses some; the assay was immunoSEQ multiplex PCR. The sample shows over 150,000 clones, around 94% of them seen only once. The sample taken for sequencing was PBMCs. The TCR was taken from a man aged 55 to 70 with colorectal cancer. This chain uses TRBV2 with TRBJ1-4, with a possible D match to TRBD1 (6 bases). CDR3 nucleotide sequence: TGTGCCAGCGGGGGGCTGGGTAATGAAAAACTGTTTTTT. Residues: CASGGLGNEKLFF. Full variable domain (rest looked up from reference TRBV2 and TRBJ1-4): EPEVTQTPSHQVTQMGQEVILRCVPISNHLYFYWYRQILGQKVEFLVSFYNNEISEKSEIFDDQFSVERPDGSNFTLKIRSTKLEDSAMYFCASGGLGNEKLFFGSGTQLSVL.